This entry describes one T cell receptor beta chain. The CDR3 loop spans 15 amino acids. The data belong to a study of blood T cell repertoires in COVID-19. Repertoires were generated with immunoSEQ multiplex PCR, while TCRdb's copy carries only in-frame clones and drops some. The sample shows roughly 140,000 clones, approximately 84% of them seen only once. V gene TRBV12-2 combines with J gene TRBJ2-7; the table's D call TRBD1 went unverified against the DNA. TRBV12-2 is noted as a pseudogene. This receptor was taken from a woman aged 55 to 70 with acute or convalescent COVID-19. Sample: peripheral blood. Written as DNA, the CDR3 is TGTGCAAGTCGCTTTCGGTGGCAGGGGGCGCCTGGGCAGTACTTC. Residues: CASRFRWQGAPGQYF.